Below, one T cell receptor (beta chain) is given with its context. What antigen it recognizes has not been identified. No base qualities exist here, and no much larger clone lies one base off it. The germline V gene (reference sequence) gives CDR1 as LGHDT and CDR2 as YNNKEL. Trimmed from V: 6 bases; trimmed from J: 11 bases; junction bases lacking a gene match: 13. There are 13 amino acids in the CDR3, from cysteine to phenylalanine inclusive. Of the read, only the CDR3 DNA is kept; its 39 bases are in frame from base 1. The data stem from a study of T cell responses to AZD1222 COVID-19 vaccine (dated by TCRdb to the early 2020s). Some background on the complete study: AZD1222 recipients given second doses at about 4 weeks or at about 12 weeks were pooled, since spike-specific TCR depth and breadth were not found to differ between the two schedules. Trial participants were enrolled into age subgroups of 18-55, 56-69 and 70-plus years, which contained about 150, 27 and 61 TCR-sequenced participants, respectively. A total of 240 or so trial participants underwent TCR sequencing, of whom around 210 had received two doses of AZD1222 and about 25 had received two doses of the MenACWY control vaccine.

Study-wide findings and limitations: The 56-69-year group was small, and its depth increase did not reach significance, likely because of low power. Reportedly, close to half of the unique spike-specific TCRs recognized epitopes lying outside the regions that are mutated in the B.1.351 and B.1.1.7 variants. The vaccine-associated CD4 TCRs covered the entire spike protein, and the dominant responses fell in regions 160-218 and 743-854. Because no day 14 peak-response samples were available, the repertoires could be characterized only after the peak T cell response. Participants were mostly white British, with more females than males. The authors suggested clonal diversity may have been underestimated. Only a handful of AZD1222 recipients were SARS-CoV-2 seropositive at baseline, limiting conclusions about previously exposed vaccinees. A significant rise in spike-specific TCR breadth and depth was observed after two AZD1222 doses relative to day 0 and relative to MenACWY recipients.

The CDR3 regions of human TCRbeta chains were analyzed by immunosequencing. The original methods were these. TCRs in the repertoires were compared against a reference library of SARS-CoV-2-specific TCRs that had been generated with the MIRA antigen-specificity platform. Breadth meant the fraction of unique TCRs that were SARS-CoV-2-associated, whereas depth meant the fraction of total T cells that were SARS-CoV-2-associated. Each spike-specific TCR was assigned to its reactive spike region and to a CD4 or CD8 class using the MIRA data. Log10-transformed breadth and depth values were compared by one-way ANOVA with Sidak's multiple comparisons tests. Here the immuneACCESS table is served through TCRdb, limited to in-frame sequences with V and J called. Missing clones are a known gap in these copies; in checked studies unresolved V genes cover under half, and the rest lacks a known reason. That table supplies the V and J calls and clone size; D and trimming were determined from the DNA. Within this sample are approximately 90,000 clones, with roughly 90% of them counted one time only. The ten most abundant clones make up around 2% of the sample.

The sample's time point label, in plain terms: baseline before first vaccination. Samples from vaccinated people were obtained from the UK trials COV001 and COV002, which included a single-blind randomized controlled phase 2/3 trial of AZD1222 (ChAdOx1 nCoV-19) in healthy adults. For TCRbeta chain sequencing, PBMC samples were collected from trial participants at day 0 and at day 28 after the second dose. The chain is assembled from TRBV3-1 (or the pseudogene TRBV3-2) and TRBJ2-7; 7 middle bases align to TRBD1. The receptor was derived from an adult in good health. The source material was peripheral blood, sampled on day 0 of AZD1222 vaccination. The CDR3 amino acid sequence is: CASSPEAGGKKYF. The sequence in DNA is TGTGCCAGCAGTCCAGAGGCAGGGGGTAAGAAGTACTTC.